This entry describes one TCR beta chain. The entry originates in a study of blood T cells in healthy people across ages. Germline assignment: CDR1 SGHDT and CDR2 YYEEEE. V gave up 0 bases and J gave up 4 bases; unmatched junction bases: 11. CDR3 length: 17 amino acids. With a J-beta primer mix and a sample-barcoded 5' primer, a second PCR ran about 7 to 11 cycles. TCRdb processed the 5' RACE reads anew with MiXCR; each CDR3 protein has one entry. Among hundreds of thousands of distinct CDR3 sequences listed, 56% were seen once. This sequence originates from a man aged 40-49 years in good health. The chain uses TRBV5-6 and TRBJ2-7, with 9 bases aligning to TRBD2. Sequenced sample: blood. The CDR3 DNA follows: TGTGCCAGCAGCTTGGTAGGGTTCGGGACTAGCAGTTACGAGCAGTACTTC. Protein: CASSLVGFGTSSYEQYF.